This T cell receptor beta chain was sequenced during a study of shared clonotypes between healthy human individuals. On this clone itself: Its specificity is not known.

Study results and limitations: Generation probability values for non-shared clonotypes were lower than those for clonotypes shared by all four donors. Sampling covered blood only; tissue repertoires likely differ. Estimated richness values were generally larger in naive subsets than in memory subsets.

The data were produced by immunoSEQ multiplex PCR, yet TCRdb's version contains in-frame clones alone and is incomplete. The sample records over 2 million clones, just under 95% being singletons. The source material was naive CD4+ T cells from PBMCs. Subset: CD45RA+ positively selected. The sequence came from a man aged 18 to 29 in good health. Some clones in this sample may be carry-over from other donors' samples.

In DNA form, the CDR3 reads TGTGCCAGCAGCCAACAGAGAGTGGGGCAAGAGACCCAGTACTTC. This translates into CASSQQRVGQETQYF. The rearrangement uses TRBV14 and TRBJ2-5; D is unclear. This CDR3 region has 15 residues. V lost 2 bases, J lost 2 bases, and 12 bases lay in between. Germline values: CDR1 SGHDN, CDR2 FVKESK.